This TCR beta chain appears in the sequencing data of a study of control samples from healthy donors and cancer patients. Libraries were prepared by immunoSEQ multiplex PCR; TCRdb keeps only in-frame clonotypes and omits some of them. The top ten clones hold around 11% of a sample with some 140,000 clones, over 85% of them seen once. The germline gives CDR1 MDHEN, CDR2 SYDVKM. The CDR3 covers 13 residues. J gave up 9 bases and V 5 bases, and 4 bases lay outside the gene matches. The clonotype was recovered from a man aged 30 to 45 in good health. The specimen was blood. The chain employs TRBV28 and TRBJ2-1; 10 bases are a match to TRBD2. The CDR3 protein is CASSPGTSVEQFF. In DNA, the CDR3 is TGTGCCAGCAGTCCCGGGACTAGCGTTGAGCAGTTCTTC.